Sequencing of this T cell receptor beta chain was carried out in a study of T cells in tumors after PD-1 blockade. Assay used: immunoSEQ multiplex PCR; TCRdb lists only in-frame clones, some missing. The sample shows some 10,000 clones, roughly three fifths of them seen only once. Site-matched primary tumor biopsies were taken before and after PD-1 blockade. About this clone itself: Its antigen remains unidentified.

Study-level findings and limits: Peripheral recruitment is suggested, as some novel exhausted tumor clones were in pre-treatment blood. Expanded exhausted CD8+ clones after therapy were mostly novel clonotypes.

The sample consisted of tumor tissue, taken after anti-PD-1 treatment. This TCR was recovered from a human donor with basal cell carcinoma.

CDR3 DNA: TGTGCCAGCAGCTTAGGAGGCGTAAGAAACACCATATATTTT. Its translation: CASSLGGVRNTIYF. This sequence joins TRBV7-2 and TRBJ1-3; D is unclear. Deletions cut 1 base from V and 5 bases from J, with 9 bases between. The CDR3 is 14 residues long. Germline CDR1 is SGHTA and CDR2 is FQGNSA.